Ten or more counts support the clone carrying this TCR beta chain. The data were taken from a study of T cells in Graves' hyperthyroidism and ophthalmopathy. Amplification yielded TCR beta CDR3 regions, with RNA transcripts as the source. Primed by the HTBI set, a first-round RT-PCR was run on the TCR CDR3. TCRdb independently ran MiXCR on the multiplex PCR reads; one entry per CDR3 protein. Seen here are about 400,000 distinct CDR3 sequences, approximately 14% observed once, and the top ten hold around 7.3%. Between the trimmed V and J ends, which lost 3 bases and 2 bases, there was a span of 9 bases. The germline gives CDR1 LGHDT, CDR2 YNNKEL (reference sequence). The CDR3 sequence is 14 residues long.

The J gene is TRBJ2-3, the V gene TRBV3-1; D call uncertain. The receptor comes from a woman younger than 30 with Graves' hyperthyroidism. The specimen sequenced was blood. The DNA of the CDR3 is TGTGCCAGCAGCCACCCCCCGGTCACAGATACGCAGTATTTT. It specifies CASSHPPVTDTQYF.